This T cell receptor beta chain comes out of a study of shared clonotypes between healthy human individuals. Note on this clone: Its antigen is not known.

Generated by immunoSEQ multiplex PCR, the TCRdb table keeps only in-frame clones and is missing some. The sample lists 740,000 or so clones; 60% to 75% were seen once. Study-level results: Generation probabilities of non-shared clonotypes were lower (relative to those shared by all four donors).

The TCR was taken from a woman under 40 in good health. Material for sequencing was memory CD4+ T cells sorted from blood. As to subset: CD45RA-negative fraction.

CDR3: CASSEPGQGSYEQYF. CDR3 sequence (DNA): TGTGCCAGCAGTGAGCCGGGACAGGGGTCCTACGAGCAGTACTTC. The genes are TRBV25-1 and TRBJ2-5, with TRBD1 matching 10 bases. Gene TRBJ2-7 matches the end of the DNA better, so the J call may be wrong. This CDR3 is built from 15 residues. The germline V gene encodes CDR1 MGHDK and CDR2 SYGVNS.